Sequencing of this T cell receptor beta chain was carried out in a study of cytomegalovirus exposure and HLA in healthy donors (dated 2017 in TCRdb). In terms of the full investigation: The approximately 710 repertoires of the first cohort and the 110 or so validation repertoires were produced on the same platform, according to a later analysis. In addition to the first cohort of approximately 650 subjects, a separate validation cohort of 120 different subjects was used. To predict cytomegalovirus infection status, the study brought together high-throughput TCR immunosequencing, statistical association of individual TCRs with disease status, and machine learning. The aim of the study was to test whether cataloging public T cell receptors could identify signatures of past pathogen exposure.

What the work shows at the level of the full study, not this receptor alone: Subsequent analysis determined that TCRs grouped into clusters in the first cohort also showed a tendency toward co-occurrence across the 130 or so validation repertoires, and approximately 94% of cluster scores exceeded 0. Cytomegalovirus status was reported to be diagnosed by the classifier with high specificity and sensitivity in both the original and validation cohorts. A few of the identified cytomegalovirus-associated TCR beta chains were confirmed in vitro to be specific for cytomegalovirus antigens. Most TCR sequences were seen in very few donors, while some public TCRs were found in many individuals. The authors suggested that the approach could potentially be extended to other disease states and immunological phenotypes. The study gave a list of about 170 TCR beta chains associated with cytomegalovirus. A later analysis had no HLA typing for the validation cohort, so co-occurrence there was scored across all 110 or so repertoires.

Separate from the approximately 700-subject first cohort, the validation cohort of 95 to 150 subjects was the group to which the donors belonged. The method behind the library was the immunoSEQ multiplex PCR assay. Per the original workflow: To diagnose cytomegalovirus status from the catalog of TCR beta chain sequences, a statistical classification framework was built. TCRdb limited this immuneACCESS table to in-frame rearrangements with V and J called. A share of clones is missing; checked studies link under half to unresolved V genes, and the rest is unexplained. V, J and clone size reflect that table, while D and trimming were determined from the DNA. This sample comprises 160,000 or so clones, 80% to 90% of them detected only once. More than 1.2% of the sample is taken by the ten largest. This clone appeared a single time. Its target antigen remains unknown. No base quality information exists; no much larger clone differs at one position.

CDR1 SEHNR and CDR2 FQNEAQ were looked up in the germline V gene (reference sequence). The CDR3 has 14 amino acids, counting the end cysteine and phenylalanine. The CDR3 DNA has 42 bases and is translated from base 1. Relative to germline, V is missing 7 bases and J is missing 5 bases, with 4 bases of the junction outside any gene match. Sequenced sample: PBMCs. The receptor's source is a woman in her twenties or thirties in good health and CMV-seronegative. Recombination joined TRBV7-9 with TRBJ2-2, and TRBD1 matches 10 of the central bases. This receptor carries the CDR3 CASTRTGGTGELFF. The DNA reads TGTGCCAGCACTCGGACAGGGGGAACCGGGGAGCTGTTTTTT.